The present T cell receptor beta chain was sequenced within a study of cytomegalovirus exposure and HLA in healthy donors. About the research overall: Findings of an earlier analysis included roughly 120 million unique TCR beta sequences from some 180 million T cells.

Only a few counts were recorded for this clone. The primer mix had 60 Vbeta and 13 Jbeta primers. Assay used: immunoSEQ multiplex PCR; TCRdb lists only in-frame clones, some missing. The data contain more than 150,000 clones, approximately 81% of them singletons. This clonotype was sampled from a woman aged 30 to 39 in good health and CMV-seronegative. Sequencing was done on a sample of PBMCs.

The DNA for the CDR3 is TGCGCCAGCAGCCAAGATCACCTGGACAGGGGGGGCGAGCAGTACTTC. It is translated as CASSQDHLDRGGEQYF. J is TRBJ2-7 and V is TRBV4-3; TRBD1 matches 10 bases. In germline, CDR1 is LGHNA, CDR2 YSLEER. CDR3 length: 16 amino acids. Trimming cost V 0 bases and J 6 bases; bases outside gene matches: 8.